This T cell receptor beta chain was sequenced for a study of blood T cell repertoires in COVID-19. Some clones are missing from TCRdb's copy, which holds only in-frame ones; the method was immunoSEQ multiplex PCR. The sample holds about 240,000 clones, about four fifths seen once. This clone was counted between two and nine times. The CDR3 runs 12 residues. After removal of 6 bases from V and 11 bases from J, the junction contained 7 bases not matched to a gene. Sequencing was carried out using PBMCs or T cells enriched from blood (not recorded which). The V call is TRBV12-3 or TRBV12-4, the J call TRBJ2-1; 7 bases line up with TRBD2. This receptor was identified in a woman aged 40 to 49 who had been exposed to COVID-19. CDR3 amino acids: CASSPGLDKQFF. CDR3 DNA sequence: TGTGCCAGCAGCCCCGGACTAGACAAGCAGTTCTTC.